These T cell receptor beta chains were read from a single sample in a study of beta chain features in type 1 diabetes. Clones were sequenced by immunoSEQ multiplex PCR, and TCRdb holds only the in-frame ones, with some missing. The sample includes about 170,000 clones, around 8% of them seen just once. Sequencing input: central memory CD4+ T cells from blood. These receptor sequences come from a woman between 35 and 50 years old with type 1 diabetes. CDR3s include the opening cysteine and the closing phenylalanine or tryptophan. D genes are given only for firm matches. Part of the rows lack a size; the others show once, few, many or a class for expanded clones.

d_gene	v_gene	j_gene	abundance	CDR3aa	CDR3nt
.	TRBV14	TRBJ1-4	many	CASSGAFKEKLFF	TGTGCCAGCAGCGGGGCCTTCAAAGAAAAACTGTTTTTT
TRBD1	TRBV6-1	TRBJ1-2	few	CASNLGQGGEDTF	TGTGCCAGCAACCTAGGACAGGGAGGAGAGGACACCTTC
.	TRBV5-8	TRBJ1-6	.	CASSPGQSRRSPLHF	TGTGCCAGCAGCCCGGGACAATCCCGCAGATCACCCCTCCACTTT
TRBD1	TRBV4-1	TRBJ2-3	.	CASSQVNLRGRPDTQYF	TGCGCCAGCAGCCAAGTCAACCTCAGGGGGCGCCCAGATACGCAGTATTTT
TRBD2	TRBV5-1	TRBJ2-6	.	CASSFGTSGLGANVLTF	TGCGCCAGCAGCTTCGGGACTAGCGGGCTTGGGGCCAACGTCCTGACTTTC
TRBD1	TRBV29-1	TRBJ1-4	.	CSVQGAGEKLFF	TGCAGCGTGCAGGGGGCGGGAGAAAAACTGTTTTTT
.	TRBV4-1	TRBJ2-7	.	CASSQGPTGTPTYEQYF	TGCGCCAGCAGCCAAGGACCAACAGGGACCCCTACCTACGAGCAGTACTTC
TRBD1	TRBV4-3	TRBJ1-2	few	CASSQDAGGSMKNYGYTF	TGCGCCAGCAGCCAAGATGCAGGGGGCAGTATGAAGAACTATGGCTACACCTTC
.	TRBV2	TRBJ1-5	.	CASSLSGQGNQPQHF	TGTGCCAGCAGTCTTTCGGGGCAGGGGAATCAGCCCCAGCATTTT
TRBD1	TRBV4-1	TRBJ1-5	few	CASSLGGQGRSNQPQHF	TGCGCCAGCAGCCTCGGAGGACAGGGTCGGAGCAATCAGCCCCAGCATTTT
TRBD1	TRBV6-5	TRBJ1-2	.	CASSPRTGHGYTF	TGTGCCAGCAGTCCCCGGACAGGGCATGGCTACACCTTC
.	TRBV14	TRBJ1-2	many	CASSQDTGGGYTF	TGTGCCAGCAGCCAAGATACGGGAGGAGGGTACACCTTC
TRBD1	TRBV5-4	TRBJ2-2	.	CASYYTGTGPTGELFF	TGTGCCTCCTATTACACCGGGACAGGGCCCACCGGGGAGCTGTTTTTT
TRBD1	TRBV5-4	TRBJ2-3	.	CASSPRTGTDTQYF	TGTGCCAGCAGCCCCAGGACAGGGACAGATACGCAGTATTTT
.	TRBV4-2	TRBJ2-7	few	CASSQDLTRGTYEQYF	TGTGCCAGCAGCCAAGATCTAACAAGGGGGACCTACGAGCAGTACTTC
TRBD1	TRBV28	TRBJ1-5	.	CASSDGQGYNQPQHF	TGTGCCAGCAGCGACGGACAGGGATACAATCAGCCCCAGCATTTT
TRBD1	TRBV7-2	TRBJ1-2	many	CASSPGQEEVYGYTF	TGTGCCAGCAGCCCAGGACAGGAAGAGGTCTATGGCTACACCTTC
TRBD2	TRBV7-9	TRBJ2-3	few	CASSTGTSGFTDTQYF	TGTGCCAGCAGCACCGGGACTAGCGGTTTCACAGATACGCAGTATTTT
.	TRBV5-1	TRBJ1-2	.	CASSLQPTGNGYTF	TGCGCCAGCAGCCTCCAGCCGACAGGTAACGGCTACACCTTC
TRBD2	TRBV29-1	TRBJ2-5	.	CSVGRGGETQYF	TGCAGCGTTGGACGGGGGGGGGAGACCCAGTACTTC
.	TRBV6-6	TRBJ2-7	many	CASSFDSWWEQYF	TGTGCCAGCTCATTCGACTCGTGGTGGGAGCAGTACTTC
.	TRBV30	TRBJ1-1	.	CAWSSPGSRKAFF	TGTGCCTGGAGCTCCCCAGGCTCACGTAAAGCTTTCTTT
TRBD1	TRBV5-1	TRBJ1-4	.	CASSFGTGGTELEKLFF	TGCGCCAGCAGCTTTGGGACAGGGGGGACCGAGTTAGAAAAACTGTTTTTT
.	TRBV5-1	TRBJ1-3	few	CASSPGRASGNTIYF	TGCGCCAGCAGCCCGGGGAGGGCCTCTGGAAACACCATATATTTT
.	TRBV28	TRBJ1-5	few	CASSSDSPQHF	TGTGCCAGCAGTTCAGACAGCCCCCAGCATTTT
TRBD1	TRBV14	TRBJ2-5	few	CASSRGTAQETQYF	TGTGCCAGCAGCCGAGGGACAGCTCAAGAGACCCAGTACTTC
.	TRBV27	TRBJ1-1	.	CASSLYGAVQNTEAFF	TGTGCCAGCAGTCTTTATGGGGCAGTCCAGAACACTGAAGCTTTCTTT
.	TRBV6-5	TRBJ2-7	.	CASSYKKGVGDYEQYF	TGTGCCAGCAGTTACAAAAAAGGGGTAGGGGACTACGAGCAGTACTTC
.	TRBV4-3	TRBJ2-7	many	CASSQGLSPSYEQYF	TGCGCCAGCAGCCAAGGTCTATCACCGTCATACGAGCAGTACTTC
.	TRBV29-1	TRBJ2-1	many	CSVATVGEHEQFF	TGCAGCGTAGCGACGGTAGGGGAACATGAGCAGTTCTTC
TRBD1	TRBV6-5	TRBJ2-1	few	CASSRTGGSQDEQFF	TGTGCCAGCAGCAGGACAGGGGGCTCGCAGGATGAGCAGTTCTTC
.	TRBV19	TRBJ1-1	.	CASSPRLGGTNTEAFF	TGTGCCAGTAGTCCCCGGTTGGGGGGAACGAACACTGAAGCTTTCTTT
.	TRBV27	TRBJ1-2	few	CASSPRGGERRGYTF	TGTGCCAGCAGTCCCAGGGGTGGGGAGCGACGGGGCTACACCTTC
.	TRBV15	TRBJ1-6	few	CATSRSAGHNNSPLHF	TGTGCCACCAGCAGATCTGCGGGGCACAATAATTCACCCCTCCACTTT
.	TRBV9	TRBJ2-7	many	CASSPTEGSSYEQYF	TGTGCCAGCAGCCCCACGGAGGGAAGCTCCTACGAGCAGTACTTC
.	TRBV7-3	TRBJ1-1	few	CASSSDGASEAFF	TGTGCCAGCAGTTCTGACGGCGCTAGTGAAGCTTTCTTT
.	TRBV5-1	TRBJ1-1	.	CASSFEDTEAFF	TGCGCCAGCAGCTTCGAGGACACTGAAGCTTTCTTT
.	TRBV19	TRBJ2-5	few	CASSIRNRQETQYF	TGTGCCAGTAGTATTAGGAACAGACAAGAGACCCAGTACTTC
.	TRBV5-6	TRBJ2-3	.	CASTRLEAYTQYF	TGTGCCAGCACCCGACTAGAGGCATATACGCAGTATTTT
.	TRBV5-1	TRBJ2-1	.	CASSLGAGAVF	TGCGCCAGCAGCTTGGGAGCAGGGGCGGTCTTC
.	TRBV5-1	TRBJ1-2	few	CASSLDPGANGYTF	TGCGCCAGCAGCTTGGACCCAGGGGCGAATGGCTACACCTTC
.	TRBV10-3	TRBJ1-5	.	CALSAGEAQPQHF	TGTGCCCTTTCGGCGGGGGAGGCTCAGCCCCAGCATTTT
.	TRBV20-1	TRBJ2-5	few	CSAPLRETQYF	TGCAGTGCTCCCCTCCGGGAGACCCAGTACTTC
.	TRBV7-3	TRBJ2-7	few	CASSRDPGYEQYF	TGTGCCAGCAGCCGGGATCCCGGCTACGAGCAGTACTTC
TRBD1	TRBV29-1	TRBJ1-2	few	CSGDVGTGQGYTF	TGCAGCGGTGACGTTGGGACAGGACAAGGCTACACCTTC
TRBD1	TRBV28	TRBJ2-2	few	CASSAQGGAVTGELFF	TGTGCCAGCAGTGCGCAAGGGGGCGCCGTTACCGGGGAGCTGTTTTTT
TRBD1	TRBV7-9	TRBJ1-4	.	CASHPEQGEEKLFF	TGTGCCAGCCACCCGGAGCAGGGGGAAGAAAAACTGTTTTTT
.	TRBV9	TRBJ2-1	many	CASSSSIGSYNEQFF	TGTGCCAGCAGTTCTAGCATCGGGTCCTACAATGAGCAGTTCTTC
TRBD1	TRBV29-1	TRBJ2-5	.	CSVGSRTGRSKTQYF	TGCAGCGTTGGCAGTCGGACAGGGAGGTCGAAGACCCAGTACTTC
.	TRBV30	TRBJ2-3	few	CAWAARGGTDTQYF	TGTGCCTGGGCGGCCAGGGGAGGCACAGATACGCAGTATTTT
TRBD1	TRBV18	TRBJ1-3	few	CASSPPSPQGAGNTIYF	TGTGCCAGCTCACCACCGTCACCGCAGGGGGCTGGAAACACCATATATTTT
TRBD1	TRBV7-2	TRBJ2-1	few	CASSLDRGQFF	TGTGCCAGCAGCCTCGACAGGGGGCAGTTCTTC
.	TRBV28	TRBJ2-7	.	CASRFSGFSYEQYF	TGTGCCAGCAGATTTAGCGGCTTCTCCTACGAGCAGTACTTC
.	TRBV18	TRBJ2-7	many	CASSWESGSYEQYF	TGTGCCAGCTCCTGGGAAAGCGGGTCCTACGAGCAGTACTTC
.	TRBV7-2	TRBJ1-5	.	CASSPGQPNQPQHF	TGTGCCAGCAGCCCCGGACAGCCCAATCAGCCCCAGCATTTT
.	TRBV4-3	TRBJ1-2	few	CASSLIGGTGYTF	TGCGCCAGCAGCCTAATCGGGGGGACTGGCTACACCTTC
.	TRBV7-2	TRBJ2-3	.	CASSLDSPSRDTQYF	TGTGCCAGCAGCTTAGATTCCCCTTCTCGGGATACGCAGTATTTT